These 7 T cell receptor beta chains came from one sample sequenced in a study. TCRdb reprocessed the RT-PCR reads with MiXCR, giving one entry per CDR3 protein. The sample lists more than 600,000 distinct CDR3 sequences, 12% to 15% seen once, with roughly 4% in the top ten. What was sequenced was memory CD4+ T cells from blood. All receptors come from a female donor in good health, serving as a healthy control.

The chain links TRBV5-1 to TRBJ1-1, with D perhaps matching TRBD1 (6 bases). CDR1 is SGHRS, CDR2 YFSETQ, per germline. The CDR3 extends over 15 amino acids. V was pared by 3 bases and J by 0 bases, with 12 bases between. CDR3 sequence (DNA): TGCGCCAGCAGCTCAACCGGGACATTGAACACTGAAGCTTTCTTT. It translates to CASSSTGTLNTEAFF.

This clonotype was observed many times. This chain joins TRBV7-2 and TRBJ1-2; TRBD1 might be the D (6 bases). The germline V and J ends were trimmed by 4 bases and 8 bases, with 17 bases remaining between them. Germline-derived CDR1 and CDR2 are SGHTA and FQGNSA. This CDR3 has 14 amino acids. The CDR3 loop is CASSSRGGPWGYTF. In DNA, the CDR3 is TGTGCCAGCAGCTCCCGTGGGGGGCCCTGGGGCTACACCTTC.

The chain employs TRBV4-1 and TRBJ2-4; D assignment may be TRBD1 or TRBD2 (5 bases each). V was trimmed by 5 bases and J by 5 bases, leaving 13 bases between them. The CDR3 is made up of 14 amino acids. From germline, CDR1 is MGHRA and CDR2 YSYEKL. The CDR3 coding sequence is TGCGCCAGCAGCTTACAAGGGGACCAAAACATTCAGTACTTC. This encodes CASSLQGDQNIQYF.

There are a few counts of this clonotype. The chain employs TRBV5-1 and TRBJ1-1, with D perhaps TRBD1 (5 bases). V dropped 1 base and J dropped 10 bases, with 11 bases sitting between them. Per the germline V gene, CDR1 is SGHRS and CDR2 is YFSETQ. This CDR3 is 12 amino acids long. The CDR3 nucleotides read TGCGCCAGCAGCTTGACGGGCGGGGGAGCTTTCTTT. Its protein is CASSLTGGGAFF.

This clonotype was recorded at least ten times. This rearrangement joins TRBV6-2 or TRBV6-3 to TRBJ2-1; D might be TRBD1 or TRBD2, each matching 5 bases. Trimming cost V 9 bases and J 2 bases, with 14 bases left between them. Per germline, CDR1 MNHEY and CDR2 SVGEGT. This CDR3 has 14 residues. CDR3 loop: CASTGTVAYNEQFF. The CDR3 bases are TGTGCCAGTACTGGGACGGTGGCCTACAATGAGCAGTTCTTC.

There are many counts of this clonotype. The gene calls are TRBV15 and TRBJ2-7; D is undetermined. Looked up from germline, CDR1 is LNHNV and CDR2 is YYDKDF (reference sequence). Trimming took 0 bases from V and 6 from J, leaving 12 bases between them. This CDR3 has 14 amino acids. CDR3 bases: TGTGCCACCAGCAGAGATCTGACGGAGTTCGAGCAGTACTTC. Its translation: CATSRDLTEFEQYF.

The sample holds many counts of this clonotype. The CDR3 protein is CSVRRPEETQYF. The CDR3 DNA reads as TGCAGCGTCCGGAGGCCCGAAGAGACCCAGTACTTC. This chain links TRBV29-1 with TRBJ2-5; D possibly corresponds to TRBD2 (5 bases). V was trimmed by 6 bases and J by 3 bases, leaving 11 bases between them. CDR1 and CDR2 from the germline V gene are SQVTM and ANQGSEA. The CDR3 spans 12 residues.